The TCR beta chain under discussion was sequenced for a study of circulating CD8 cells and anti-PD-1 response in melanoma. Turning to the study itself: Patients received intravenous nivolumab, 3 mg/kg, every 2 weeks. Anti-PD-1 was first-line therapy for about 50% of the 13 patients.

Notes on this clonotype: Its antigen is still unknown. Relative to the germline gene, one junction end is altered; a read error may explain this.

Four subsets defined by PD-1 and/or TIGIT were sorted from live CD3+CD8+TCRalphabeta+ cells. The study, taken as a whole, reports: Subset repertoires were largely private at M1, with under 7% shared.

Each library started from roughly 16 ng of total RNA using the QIAseq Immune Repertoire TCR panel. MiXCR was run by TCRdb on the reads, yielding one entry per CDR3 protein. The sample lists several hundred distinct CDR3 sequences, around 6.3% occurring once. The CDR3 has 15 amino acids. From germline, CDR1 is SNHLY and CDR2 FYNNEI. This sample comprised CD8+ T cells from PBMCs, obtained at baseline or after one month of anti-PD-1 therapy (not recorded which). The receptor comes from a human donor with melanoma. The rearrangement uses TRBV2 and TRBJ2-5, with TRBD2 identical over 8 bases. As DNA, the CDR3 is TGCGCCAGCAGTGAAGGCGGGACTAGTCAGGGGACCCAGTACTTC. Translating it yields CASSEGGTSQGTQYF.